This TCR beta chain comes out of a study of blood T cell repertoires in COVID-19. Original data processing: By means of reference gene primer amplification, nucleated cell counts were estimated. Profiled with immunoSEQ multiplex PCR; TCRdb holds only in-frame clones, not every one. That table furnishes V, J and clone size, whereas the DNA furnished D and trimming. The sample gives some 240,000 clones, around 85% of which show up once; roughly 9.6% is in the top ten. The sequence was obtained from a woman of 80 years or more with acute or convalescent COVID-19. Sequenced input: peripheral blood.

CDR3 in amino acids: CASRRDSINYGYTF. The DNA for the CDR3 is TGTGCCAGCAGGCGGGACAGTATTAACTATGGCTACACCTTC. The chain has TRBV27 and TRBJ1-2, with TRBD1 matching over 7 bases. This CDR3 has 14 amino acids. CDR1 and CDR2 from the germline V gene are MNHEY and SMNVEV (reference sequence). The V gene end was trimmed by 6 bases and the J gene end by 1 base; junction bases not matched to a gene: 5.